The next 26 T cell receptor beta chains were all read from a single sample in a study of patients and donors after allogeneic stem cell transplantation. TCRdb processed the RT-PCR reads anew with MiXCR; each CDR3 protein has one entry. Here the sample spans approximately 250,000 distinct CDR3 sequences, about 14% being singletons. The sample comprised blood, either unsorted or a sorted T cell fraction (not recorded which). The receptor source for this set is a human donor who was either an allogeneic HSCT recipient or a stem cell or donor lymphocyte infusion donor (not recorded which). It is not recorded whose cells these are; they may come from a transplant donor.

In its sample, this clonotype was seen a few times. The chain is built from TRBV5-1 and TRBJ2-2, with 11 bases that match TRBD2. After removal of 0 bases from V and 8 bases from J, the junction contained 3 bases not matched to a gene. The CDR3 sequence is 15 residues long. Germline V gives CDR1 SGHRS, CDR2 YFSETQ. CDR3 residues: CASSLELAGVGELFF. The DNA of the CDR3 is TGCGCCAGCAGCTTGGAACTAGCGGGAGTTGGGGAGCTGTTTTTT.

This clonotype has just a few counts. The rearrangement uses TRBV24-1 and TRBJ2-1, with TRBD2 matching over 7 bases. The V gene's germline CDR1 is KGHDR and CDR2 SFDVKD. This CDR3 contains 15 residues. V lost 1 base and J lost 8; bases outside the gene matches: 7. CDR3 loop: CATSDFKAGVHEQFF. Here the CDR3 DNA reads TGTGCCACCAGTGATTTTAAGGCGGGAGTGCATGAGCAGTTCTTC.

This chain connects TRBV27 to TRBJ2-1; 9 bases map to TRBD1. Germline V gene sequence: CDR1 MNHEY, CDR2 SMNVEV (reference sequence). The ends lost 6 bases at V and 0 bases at J; junction bases unmatched: 6. The CDR3 runs to 16 residues. In DNA, the CDR3 is TGTGCCAGCAGGACATACAGGGGGCCCTCCTACAATGAGCAGTTCTTC. It yields the protein CASRTYRGPSYNEQFF.

V gene TRBV5-4 combines with J gene TRBJ2-7, with TRBD2 identical over 8 bases. CDR1 is SGHNT and CDR2 is YYREEE in the germline V gene (reference sequence). The CDR3 contains 15 residues. With V trimmed by 4 bases and J by 5 bases, 11 bases remained unmatched. CDR3 loop: CASSHRDVGGDEQYF. The DNA of the CDR3 is TGTGCCAGCAGCCATCGGGACGTCGGGGGGGACGAGCAGTACTTC. The variable domain in full, with the rest retrieved from reference TRBV5-4 and TRBJ2-7, is ETGVTQSPTHLIKTRGQQVTLRCSSQSGHNTVSWYQQALGQGPQFIFQYYREEENGRGNFPPRFSGLQFPNYSSELNVNALELDDSALYLCASSHRDVGGDEQYFGPGTRLTVT.

In its sample, this clonotype was seen a few times. The chain links TRBV11-2 to TRBJ2-3; possibly TRBD2 for D (7 bases). Per germline, CDR1 SGHAT and CDR2 FQNNGV. The germline V and J ends were trimmed by 4 bases and 3 bases, with 14 bases remaining between them. The CDR3 sequence is 15 residues long. The CDR3 protein is CASSSQGGRTDTQYF. Written as DNA, the CDR3 is TGTGCCAGCAGCTCACAGGGAGGGCGGACAGATACGCAGTATTTT. The full variable domain, its missing parts supplied by reference TRBV11-2 and TRBJ2-3, is EAGVAQSPRYKIIEKRQSVAFWCNPISGHATLYWYQQILGQGPKLLIQFQNNGVVDDSQLPKDRFSAERLKGVDSTLKIQPAKLEDSAVYLCASSSQGGRTDTQYFGPGTRLTVL.

This chain uses TRBV7-6 with TRBJ1-2, with a possible D match to TRBD1 (6 bases). V was trimmed by 4 bases and J by 3 bases, leaving 12 bases between them. Germline-derived CDR1 and CDR2 are SGHVS and FNYEAQ. The CDR3 length is 14 residues. The CDR3 region is CASSSGDNHYGYTF. In DNA form, the CDR3 reads TGTGCCAGCAGCTCAGGGGACAACCACTATGGCTACACCTTC.

The rearrangement links TRBV3-1 to TRBJ2-7, with D tentatively TRBD2 (5 bases). V dropped 1 base and J dropped 0 bases, with 10 bases sitting between them. CDR3 length: 15 amino acids. CDR1 and CDR2 (germline): LGHDT, YNNKEL (reference sequence). CDR3 nucleotides: TGTGCCAGCAGCCAAGTGGCTAGCCTCTCCTACGAGCAGTACTTC. This translates into CASSQVASLSYEQYF.

This clonotype occurred a few times. The chain couples TRBV6-1 to TRBJ2-3; 9 positions match TRBD2. Losses at the gene ends were 0 bases for V and 4 bases for J; bases not matched to a gene: 5. The CDR3 totals 16 residues. From germline, CDR1 is MNHNS and CDR2 SASEGT. CDR3 in amino acids: CASSEARGGLADTQYF. The CDR3 DNA sequence: TGTGCCAGCAGTGAAGCGCGGGGGGGGTTGGCAGATACGCAGTATTTT.

The chain carries TRBV12-3 or TRBV12-4 and TRBJ2-2; 7 nucleotides line up with TRBD2. CDR3 length: 18 amino acids. Trimming took 6 bases from V and 8 from J; bases not matched to a gene: 21. CDR3 bases: TGTGCCAGCAGCTCCGAAAGCGGGGTTTGGGGTCCCTTTGGGGAGCTGTTTTTT. Its protein is CASSSESGVWGPFGELFF.

This clonotype appeared a few times. This chain links TRBV5-6 with TRBJ2-7, with TRBD1 matching over 9 bases. V was clipped by 4 bases and J by 6 bases; unmatched bases: 5. The CDR3 runs to 13 residues. Germline V gene lookup returns CDR1 SGHDT and CDR2 YYEEEE. The CDR3 nucleotides are TGTGCCAGCAGCGGGACAGGGTCGGGCGAGCAGTACTTC. Translated, it gives CASSGTGSGEQYF. Based on the CDR3 plus reference TRBV5-6 and TRBJ2-7, the full variable domain is DAGVTQSPTHLIKTRGQQVTLRCSPKSGHDTVSWYQQALGQGPQFIFQYYEEEERQRGNFPDRFSGHQFPNYSSELNVNALLLGDSALYLCASSGTGSGEQYFGPGTRLTVT.

The chain has TRBV12-3 or TRBV12-4 and TRBJ2-1; D is perhaps TRBD2 (7 bases). V was trimmed by 2 bases and J by 7 bases, leaving 15 bases between them. The CDR3 spans 15 residues. The CDR3 is CASSLSAGAGNEQFF. CDR3 DNA sequence: TGTGCCAGCAGTTTATCGGCGGGGGCAGGGAATGAGCAGTTCTTC.

The rearrangement uses TRBV20-1 and TRBJ2-1, with 11 bases matching TRBD2. The CDR3 contains 17 residues. The V gene's germline CDR1 is DFQATT and CDR2 SNEGSKA (reference sequence). The V segment lost 7 bases and the J segment 0 bases; nucleotides outside the gene matches: 11. The CDR3 DNA sequence: TGCAGTGGCCTAGCGGGGGGTCCCGTCAGCTCCTACAATGAGCAGTTCTTC. Translating gives CSGLAGGPVSSYNEQFF.

The chain recombines TRBV10-3 with TRBJ2-5, with 7 bases that match TRBD1. V shed 4 bases and J 2 bases; nucleotides not matched to a gene: 7. Per the germline V gene, CDR1 is ENHRY and CDR2 is SYGVKD. The CDR3 runs 15 residues. CDR3 loop: CAISAAGGVQETQYF. The CDR3 DNA is TGTGCCATCAGTGCGGCAGGGGGTGTTCAAGAGACCCAGTACTTC.

This clonotype was detected only a few times. The gene calls are TRBV12-3 or TRBV12-4 and TRBJ2-1; 8 bases map to TRBD1. The CDR3 has 15 amino acids. V was pared by 5 bases and J by 3 bases, with 6 bases of the junction left unmatched. The DNA for the CDR3 is TGTGCCAGCAGTCGGACAGGGCCCTTCTACAATGAGCAGTTCTTC. It encodes CASSRTGPFYNEQFF.

This clonotype has just a few counts. The chain is built from TRBV9 and TRBJ2-7, with a weak D call TRBD1 (6 bases). Trimming took 4 bases from V and 4 from J, leaving 15 bases between them. Germline lookup yields CDR1 SGDLS and CDR2 YYNGEE. This CDR3 has 14 amino acids. CDR3 in DNA: TGTGCCAGCAGCCCCCAGGGGACCGCGTACGAGCAGTACTTC. The encoded protein is CASSPQGTAYEQYF.

This clonotype has at least ten counts. The DNA of the CDR3 is TGTGCCAGCAGCTTCCAGGGTGGCTATGGCTACACCTTC. Translating gives CASSFQGGYGYTF. The rearrangement uses TRBV7-8 and TRBJ1-2, with a tentative D call TRBD1 (5 bases). V lost 3 bases and J lost 4, with 9 bases in between. CDR1 and CDR2 from the germline V gene are SGHVS and FQNEAQ. There are 13 residues in the CDR3.

V is TRBV29-1 and J is TRBJ2-2, with D possibly TRBD1 on 6 matching bases. The CDR3 is made up of 12 amino acids. V dropped 7 bases and J dropped 1 base, with 7 bases sitting between them. The germline V gene encodes CDR1 SQVTM and CDR2 ANQGSEA. Here the CDR3 reads CSAGQNTGELFF. CDR3 nucleotides: TGCAGCGCGGGACAGAACACCGGGGAGCTGTTTTTT.

This CDR3 reads CASSVGQGVADTQYF. CDR3 nucleotides: TGTGCCAGCAGCGTAGGACAGGGAGTAGCAGATACGCAGTATTTT. This chain links TRBV9 with TRBJ2-3; 7 bases align to TRBD1. Germline V gene sequence: CDR1 SGDLS, CDR2 YYNGEE. V dropped 0 bases and J dropped 4; count of bases not matched to a gene: 5. The CDR3 spans 15 residues. Based on the CDR3 plus reference TRBV9 and TRBJ2-3, the full variable domain is DSGVTQTPKHLITATGQRVTLRCSPRSGDLSVYWYQQSLDQGLQFLIQYYNGEERAKGNILERFSAQQFPDLHSELNLSSLELGDSALYFCASSVGQGVADTQYFGPGTRLTVL.

The chain uses TRBV12-3 or TRBV12-4 and TRBJ2-5; D may correspond to TRBD1 or TRBD2 (5 bases each). V gave up 6 bases and J gave up 1 base, with 12 bases separating them. The CDR3 contains 14 residues. The CDR3 DNA reads as TGTGCCAGCAGCACATACGGGACCCAAGAGACCCAGTACTTC. This gives the protein CASSTYGTQETQYF.

This chain connects TRBV7-9 to TRBJ1-2; D perhaps matches TRBD1 (5 bases). V lost 0 bases to trimming and J lost 6 bases, with 11 bases between them. Germline V gives CDR1 SEHNR, CDR2 FQNEAQ (reference sequence). This CDR3 has 14 amino acids. As DNA, the CDR3 is TGTGCCAGCAGCTTAGCCAGGGCAAGTGATGGCTACACCTTC. Protein: CASSLARASDGYTF.

At least ten counts were recorded for this clonotype. The genes are TRBV28 and TRBJ2-6; unclear D gene. V lost 4 bases, J lost 2 bases, and 9 bases lay in between. The germline V gene has CDR1 MDHEN and CDR2 SYDVKM. This CDR3 has 15 amino acids. This CDR3 reads CASSSSFPGANVLTF. The CDR3 DNA sequence: TGTGCCAGCAGTTCGAGCTTTCCTGGGGCCAACGTCCTGACTTTC.

The genes are TRBV20-1 and TRBJ2-5; the D gene is possibly TRBD1 (5 bases). The V and J ends lost 6 bases and 1 base respectively, with 12 bases between them. Per germline, CDR1 DFQATT and CDR2 SNEGSKA (reference sequence). The CDR3 sequence is 13 residues long. The CDR3: CSASDSFQETQYF. CDR3 coding DNA: TGCAGTGCGAGCGACAGCTTCCAAGAGACCCAGTACTTC.

The chain links TRBV20-1 to TRBJ2-3, with TRBD2 identical over 10 bases. The V and J ends lost 4 bases and 5 bases, in that order; junction bases with no gene match: 12. CDR3 length equals 16 residues. Germline-derived CDR1 and CDR2 are DFQATT and SNEGSKA (reference sequence). The CDR3 nucleotides read TGCAGTGCTACCCCGAGCCTAGCGGGAGCGGGAGATACGCAGTATTTT. Translated, it gives CSATPSLAGAGDTQYF.

The chain recombines TRBV11-1 with TRBJ2-3, with D hard to call. Germline CDR1 and CDR2: SGHAT and FQDESV (reference sequence). Trimming cost V 4 bases and J 1 base, with 21 bases left between them. This CDR3 is built from 18 residues. CDR3 loop: CASSSTSNVRLGTDTQYF. CDR3 coding DNA: TGTGCCAGCAGCTCCACCTCGAACGTTAGACTTGGCACAGATACGCAGTATTTT.

This chain connects TRBV20-1 to TRBJ2-3, with D tentatively TRBD1 (6 bases). The germline CDR1 and CDR2 sequences are DFQATT and SNEGSKA (reference sequence). The CDR3 runs to 14 residues. V was trimmed by 5 bases and J by 4 bases, leaving 16 bases between them. CDR3 nucleotide sequence: TGCAGTGCTTCCACAGGGATTTACTCAGATACGCAGTATTTT. This encodes CSASTGIYSDTQYF.

The chain has TRBV20-1 and TRBJ2-3; 10 bases are a match to TRBD2. CDR1 is DFQATT, CDR2 SNEGSKA, per germline (reference sequence). The CDR3 length is 17 residues. Germline trimming cut 8 bases from V and 1 base from J; bases unmatched to any gene: 15. The CDR3 bases are TGCAGTTTAGCGGGAGGTGGGGGGGGCTACGGCACAGATACGCAGTATTTT. It translates to CSLAGGGGGYGTDTQYF.